This T cell receptor (beta chain) was sequenced in a study of early T cells in non-severe SARS-CoV-2 infection. In regard to this clonotype: A read error may explain this, as a much larger clone is one base away.

Germline V gene data show CDR1 as DFQATT and CDR2 as SNEGSKA (reference sequence). V lost 0 bases and J lost 2, with 15 bases in between. This CDR3 contains 16 residues. cDNA molecules, individually, were tagged with unique molecular identifiers. TCRdb ran MiXCR on the 5' RACE reads and lists one entry per CDR3 protein. The table records around 40,000 distinct CDR3 sequences, approximately 10% of them present only once. This TCR came from an adult who was a healthcare worker with PCR-confirmed SARS-CoV-2 infection or an uninfected control (not recorded which). The V call is TRBV20-1, the J call TRBJ2-3, with D unresolved. Sequencing used whole blood. The CDR3 DNA reads TGCAGTGCTAGAGATCTCATGGGTAAGGACACAGATACGCAGTATTTT. As protein: CSARDLMGKDTDTQYF.